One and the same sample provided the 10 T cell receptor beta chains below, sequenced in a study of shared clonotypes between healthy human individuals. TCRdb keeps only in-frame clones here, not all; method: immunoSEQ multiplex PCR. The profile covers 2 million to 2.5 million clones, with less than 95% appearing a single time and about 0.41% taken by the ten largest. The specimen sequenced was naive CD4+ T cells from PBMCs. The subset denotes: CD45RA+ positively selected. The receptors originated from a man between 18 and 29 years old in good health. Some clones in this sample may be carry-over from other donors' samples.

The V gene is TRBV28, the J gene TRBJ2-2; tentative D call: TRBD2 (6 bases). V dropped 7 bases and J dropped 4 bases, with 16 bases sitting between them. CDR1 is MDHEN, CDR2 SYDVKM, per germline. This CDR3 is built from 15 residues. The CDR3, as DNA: TGTGCCAGCACCTGGGACTTGGCGGGCACCGGGGAGCTGTTTTTT. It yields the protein CASTWDLAGTGELFF.

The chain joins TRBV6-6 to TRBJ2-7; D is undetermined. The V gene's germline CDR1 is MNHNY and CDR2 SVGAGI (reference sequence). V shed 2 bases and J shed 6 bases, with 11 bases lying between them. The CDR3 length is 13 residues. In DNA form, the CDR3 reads TGTGCCAGCAGTTACCGGGTGACGGGCGAGCAGTACTTC. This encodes CASSYRVTGEQYF.

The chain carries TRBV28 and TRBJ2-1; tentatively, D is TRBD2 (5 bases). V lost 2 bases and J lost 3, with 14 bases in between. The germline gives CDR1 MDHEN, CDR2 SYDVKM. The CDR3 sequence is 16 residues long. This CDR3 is CASSLRPGSGYNEQFF. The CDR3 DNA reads TGTGCCAGCAGTTTAAGACCGGGGAGTGGCTACAATGAGCAGTTCTTC. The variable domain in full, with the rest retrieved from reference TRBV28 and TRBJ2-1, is DVKVTQSSRYLVKRTGEKVFLECVQDMDHENMFWYRQDPGLGLRLIYFSYDVKMKEKGDIPEGYSVSREKKERFSLILESASTNQTSMYLCASSLRPGSGYNEQFFGPGTRLTVL.

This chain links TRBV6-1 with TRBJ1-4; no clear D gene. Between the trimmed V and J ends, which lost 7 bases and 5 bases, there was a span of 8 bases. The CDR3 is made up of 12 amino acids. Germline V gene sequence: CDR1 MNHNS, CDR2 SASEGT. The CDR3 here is CASTVRNEKLFF. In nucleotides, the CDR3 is TGTGCCAGCACCGTCCGGAATGAAAAACTGTTTTTT.

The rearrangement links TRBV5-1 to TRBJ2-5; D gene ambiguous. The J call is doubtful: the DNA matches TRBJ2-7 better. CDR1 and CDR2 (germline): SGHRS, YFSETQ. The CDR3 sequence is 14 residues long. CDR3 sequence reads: CASSLAGQQDEQYF. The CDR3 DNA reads TGCGCCAGCAGCTTGGCCGGTCAGCAGGACGAGCAGTACTTC.

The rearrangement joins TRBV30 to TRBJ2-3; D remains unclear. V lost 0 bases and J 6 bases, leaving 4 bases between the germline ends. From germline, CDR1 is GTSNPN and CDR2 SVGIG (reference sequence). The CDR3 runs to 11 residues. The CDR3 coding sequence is TGTGCCTGGAGTGTAGAGGATACGCAGTATTTT. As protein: CAWSVEDTQYF.

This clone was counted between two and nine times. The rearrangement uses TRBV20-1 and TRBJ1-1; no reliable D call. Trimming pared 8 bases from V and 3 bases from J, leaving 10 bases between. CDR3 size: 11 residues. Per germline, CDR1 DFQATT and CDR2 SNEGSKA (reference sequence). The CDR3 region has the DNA TGCAGTCTCAGTGGGTACACTGAAGCTTTCTTT. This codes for CSLSGYTEAFF.

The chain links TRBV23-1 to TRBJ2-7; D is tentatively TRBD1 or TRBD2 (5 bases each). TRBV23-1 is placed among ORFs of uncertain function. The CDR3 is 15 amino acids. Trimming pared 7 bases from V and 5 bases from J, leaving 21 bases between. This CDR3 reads CASTAVGTLWDEQYF. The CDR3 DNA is TGCGCCAGCACTGCCGTCGGGACCCTGTGGGACGAGCAGTACTTC.

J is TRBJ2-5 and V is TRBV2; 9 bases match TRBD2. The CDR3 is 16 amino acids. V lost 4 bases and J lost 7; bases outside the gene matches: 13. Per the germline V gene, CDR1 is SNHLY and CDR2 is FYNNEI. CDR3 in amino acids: CASSATPGRRGGTQYF. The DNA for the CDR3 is TGTGCCAGCAGTGCAACCCCGGGACGGCGGGGGGGGACCCAGTACTTC.

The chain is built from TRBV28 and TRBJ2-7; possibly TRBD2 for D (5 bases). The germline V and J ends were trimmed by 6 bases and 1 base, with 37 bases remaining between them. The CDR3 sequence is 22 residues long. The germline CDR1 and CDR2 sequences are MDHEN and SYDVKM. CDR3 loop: CASSFLLSPAGPFQPRSYEQYF. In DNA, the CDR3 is TGTGCCAGCAGCTTTCTACTGTCTCCTGCGGGCCCCTTCCAACCTAGGTCCTACGAGCAGTACTTC.